This TCR beta chain was documented in a study of cytomegalovirus exposure and HLA in healthy donors. Note on this clone: The antigen is unknown.

A multiplex PCR was run with 60 Vbeta primers and 13 Jbeta primers. Produced via immunoSEQ multiplex PCR; TCRdb's table is partial and in-frame only. The sample includes some 150,000 clones, roughly four fifths seen only once; the top ten take 1.5% to 2%. The trim removed 5 bases at V and 0 bases at J, leaving 7 bases unmatched. Germline assignment: CDR1 MNHNY and CDR2 SVGAGI (reference sequence). The CDR3 is made up of 15 amino acids. Study-level findings and limits: There were under 200 TCR beta chains listed as cytomegalovirus-associated. Researchers reportedly found TCR beta sequences accurately predicted most subjects' HLA-A and HLA-B alleles.

Input material: PBMCs. J is TRBJ2-7 and V is TRBV6-6; 7 bases align to TRBD1. The origin of this receptor is a female donor in good health and CMV-seropositive. The CDR3 region is CASSLSGQSSYEQYF. The CDR3 region has the DNA TGTGCCAGCAGTCTATCGGGACAGAGCTCCTACGAGCAGTACTTC.